In this sample, the clone carrying this T cell receptor (beta chain) turned up a few times. Antigen specificity is unknown. The data originate from a study of response to subunit inactivated influenza vaccine. Notes on the study in general: Each seasonal flu vaccination may recruit only limited new T cells, authors suggested.

TCRdb passed the RT-PCR reads through MiXCR, listing each CDR3 protein once. This table has a few hundred thousand distinct CDR3 sequences, over 9.5% appearing once. The TCR originated in a middle-aged man who received an inactivated influenza vaccine. This sample comprised PBMCs from blood, obtained 40 to 50 days after vaccination.

The CDR3 sequence is CASSSTGGPTYGYTF. CDR3 in DNA: TGTGCCAGCAGCTCAACCGGGGGCCCGACTTATGGCTACACCTTC. This chain links TRBV5-6 with TRBJ1-2, with D possibly matching TRBD1 (6 bases). The CDR3 is made up of 15 amino acids. Trimming left V 3 bases short and J 5 bases short, with 17 bases between. Germline V gives CDR1 SGHDT, CDR2 YYEEEE.